The 23 T cell receptor beta chains below come from one sample, sequenced in a study of CD8+ T cells in alopecia areata. cDNA serving as the sequencing template came from extracted, reverse transcribed RNA. Profiled with immunoSEQ multiplex PCR; TCRdb holds only in-frame clones, not every one. The sample lists approximately 130,000 clones; over 60% were seen once. Treatment noted: oral pan-JAK inhibitor, 5-10 mg twice daily. The material sequenced was CD4+ T cells sorted from blood, taken at week 4, from a patient treated with tofacitinib. Receptors originate from a human donor with alopecia areata.

The CDR3 here is CASGLAGGSGELFF. For the CDR3, the DNA is TGTGCCTCGGGACTAGCGGGAGGGTCCGGGGAGCTGTTTTTT. This chain joins TRBV30 and TRBJ2-2, with TRBD2 identical over 16 bases. With 7 bases clipped from V and 6 bases from J, the junction kept 2 bases outside the gene matches. CDR3 size: 14 residues. The germline V gene has CDR1 GTSNPN and CDR2 SVGIG (reference sequence).

The J gene is TRBJ1-2, the V gene TRBV29-1; TRBD1 matches at 8 bases. J gave up 0 bases and V 3 bases, and 3 bases lay outside the gene matches. Germline V gives CDR1 SQVTM, CDR2 ANQGSEA. CDR3 length: 14 residues. Here the CDR3 reads CSVDDRGTNYGYTF. The CDR3, as DNA: TGCAGCGTTGACGACAGGGGCACTAACTATGGCTACACCTTC.

The chain is built from TRBV6-6 and TRBJ2-3; D gene ambiguous. The CDR3 length is 16 residues. Germline-derived CDR1 and CDR2 are MNHNY and SVGAGI (reference sequence). Between the trimmed V and J ends, which lost 6 bases and 2 bases, there was a span of 18 bases. The CDR3 nucleotides are TGTGCCAGCAGCTCGTCTACCCAATTAACCACAGATACGCAGTATTTT. This codes for CASSSSTQLTTDTQYF.

This clone was found a few times. V gene TRBV4-3 combines with J gene TRBJ1-3; no clear D. The CDR3 runs 14 residues. Germline V gene lookup returns CDR1 LGHNA and CDR2 YSLEER. The germline V and J ends were trimmed by 0 bases and 4 bases, with 7 bases remaining between them. In DNA form, the CDR3 reads TGCGCCAGCAGCCAAGACCACCTGGGAAACACCATATATTTT. Its protein is CASSQDHLGNTIYF.

The chain joins TRBV18 to TRBJ2-5; a possible D gene is TRBD2 (6 bases). CDR3 length: 15 amino acids. Germline CDR1 and CDR2: KGHSH and LQKENI. V was trimmed by 4 bases and J by 4 bases, leaving 16 bases between them. The CDR3 is CASSQTGLRRETQYF. The CDR3 region has the DNA TGTGCCAGCTCACAAACGGGACTCCGAAGAGAGACCCAGTACTTC.

The chain recombines TRBV7-9 with TRBJ1-4, with TRBD1 matching 7 bases. This CDR3 has 16 residues. CDR1 and CDR2 from the germline V gene are SEHNR and FQNEAQ (reference sequence). Trimming cost V 3 bases and J 8 bases; bases outside gene matches: 12. The CDR3 nucleotides are TGTGCCAGCAGCTTTGACACAGGACAACAGGGGGAAAAACTGTTTTTT. Its protein is CASSFDTGQQGEKLFF.

This clone was observed a few times. This chain joins TRBV5-1 and TRBJ2-7; 10 bases are shared with TRBD1. This CDR3 contains 12 residues. V gave up 3 bases and J gave up 9 bases; unmatched junction bases: 3. Germline V gene lookup returns CDR1 SGHRS and CDR2 YFSETQ. The DNA for the CDR3 is TGCGCCAGCAGCTCGGGGACAGGGGTGCAGTACTTC. Amino acids: CASSSGTGVQYF. The full variable domain, with the rest looked up from reference TRBV5-1 and TRBJ2-7, is KAGVTQTPRYLIKTRGQQVTLSCSPISGHRSVSWYQQTPGQGLQFLFEYFSETQRNKGNFPGRFSGRQFSNSRSEMNVSTLELGDSALYLCASSSGTGVQYFGPGTRLTVT.

Of note for this clone: The same CDR3 arises from other DNA sequences in this sample as well. The chain recombines TRBV29-1 with TRBJ1-2, with D unclear. Germline CDR1 reads SQVTM; CDR2 reads ANQGSEA. V was shortened by 6 bases and J by 8 bases, with 7 bases between the two germline ends. The CDR3 is made up of 9 amino acids. This CDR3 is CSVGQGYTF. The CDR3 DNA follows: TGCAGCGTAGGGCAAGGCTACACCTTC.

This clone was seen many times. The chain couples TRBV7-9 to TRBJ2-1; 7 bases map to TRBD2. CDR3 length: 15 residues. The germline V gene has CDR1 SEHNR and CDR2 FQNEAQ (reference sequence). After removal of 1 base from V and 5 bases from J, the junction contained 5 bases not matched to a gene. The CDR3 DNA reads TGTGCCAGCAGCTTAGGTGCCGGGACTAACAATGAGCAGTTCTTC. Translating gives CASSLGAGTNNEQFF.

This clone was recorded at least ten times. This rearrangement joins TRBV4-3 to TRBJ2-5; D uncertain. This CDR3 region has 13 residues. Germline assignment: CDR1 LGHNA and CDR2 YSLEER. Trimming removed 1 base from V and 5 bases from J, with 8 bases in between. Here the CDR3 DNA reads TGCGCCAGCAGCCAAGTAGCCCGGGAGACCCAGTACTTC. Translation: CASSQVARETQYF.

This clone turned up a few times. The chain couples TRBV7-9 to TRBJ2-1; D assignment may be TRBD1 or TRBD2 (5 bases each). V was shortened by 6 bases and J by 14 bases, with 20 bases between the two germline ends. Germline CDR1 SEHNR, CDR2 FQNEAQ (reference sequence). This CDR3 has 13 residues. This CDR3 is CASRTTSEGTEFF. In DNA form, the CDR3 reads TGTGCCAGCAGGACTACCTCCGAAGGGACGGAGTTCTTC.

V is TRBV5-1 and J is TRBJ1-1, with D perhaps TRBD1 (6 bases). The CDR3 is 16 amino acids. V lost 3 bases to trimming and J lost 0 bases, with 15 bases between them. Germline lookup yields CDR1 SGHRS and CDR2 YFSETQ. The CDR3 region has the DNA TGCGCCAGCAGCTCTCGTCCGGGACACCTGAACACTGAAGCTTTCTTT. Its translation: CASSSRPGHLNTEAFF.

The chain combines TRBV29-1 with TRBJ2-5; 7 nucleotides match TRBD2. CDR3 length: 14 residues. Germline-derived CDR1 and CDR2 are SQVTM and ANQGSEA. The J segment lost 2 bases and the V segment lost 3 bases, leaving 6 bases of the junction unmatched. The CDR3 DNA follows: TGCAGCGTTGACGAGGGGAGGGGACAAGAGACCCAGTACTTC. Protein: CSVDEGRGQETQYF.

The gene calls are TRBV18 and TRBJ2-7, with D possibly matching TRBD2 (6 bases). The CDR3 sequence is 16 residues long. V gave up 4 bases and J gave up 6 bases, with 22 bases separating them. Germline CDR1 is KGHSH and CDR2 is LQKENI. The CDR3 loop is CASSRTGGSVGFEQYF. The CDR3 region has the DNA TGTGCCAGCTCACGAACTGGAGGGTCAGTGGGGTTCGAGCAGTACTTC.

CDR3 bases: TGCAGCGCGACAGGTAATAGCAATCAGCCCCAGCATTTT. Its translation is CSATGNSNQPQHF. The rearrangement joins TRBV29-1 to TRBJ1-5, with D tentatively TRBD1 (6 bases). The CDR3 covers 13 residues. With 7 bases removed from V and 0 bases from J, the gap between germline ends came to 10 bases. The germline V gene encodes CDR1 SQVTM and CDR2 ANQGSEA. Looking up the rest from reference TRBV29-1 and TRBJ1-5 gives the full variable domain: SAVISQKPSRDICQRGTSLTIQCQVDSQVTMMFWYRQQPGQSLTLIATANQGSEATYESGFVIDKFPISRPNLTFSTLTVSNMSPEDSSIYLCSATGNSNQPQHFGDGTRLSIL.

The rearrangement joins TRBV14 to TRBJ1-2; D not resolved. V lost 2 bases to trimming and J lost 4 bases, with 8 bases between them. This CDR3 spans 13 amino acids. Germline values: CDR1 SGHDN, CDR2 FVKESK. The CDR3 DNA follows: TGTGCCAGCAGCCAACTCGATTCCTATGGCTACACCTTC. Protein product: CASSQLDSYGYTF.

This chain uses TRBV6-1 with TRBJ1-1, with no clear D. Germline V gene data show CDR1 as MNHNS and CDR2 as SASEGT. This CDR3 is built from 14 residues. Trimming removed 2 bases at V and 1 base at J, with 8 bases between. In DNA form, the CDR3 reads TGTGCCAGCAGTGAAACGCGGTCGAACACTGAAGCTTTCTTT. Amino acids: CASSETRSNTEAFF.

In its sample, this clone was seen a few times. The genes are TRBV7-2 and TRBJ1-4; D perhaps matches TRBD1 (6 bases). Germline loops: CDR1 SGHTA, CDR2 FQGNSA. CDR3 size: 15 residues. Trimming removed 5 bases from V and 0 bases from J, with 10 bases in between. DNA for the CDR3: TGTGCCAGCAGCCTGGACAGCTCAACTAATGAAAAACTGTTTTTT. Translation gives CASSLDSSTNEKLFF.

V gene TRBV15 combines with J gene TRBJ2-5, with 10 bases that match TRBD2. After removal of 3 bases from V and 4 bases from J, the junction contained 5 bases not matched to a gene. The CDR3 length is 15 residues. CDR1 is LNHNV, CDR2 YYDKDF, per germline (reference sequence). CDR3 residues: CATSSSGRSSETQYF. The CDR3 DNA sequence: TGTGCCACCAGCAGTAGCGGGAGGTCGTCAGAGACCCAGTACTTC.

This chain connects TRBV2 to TRBJ2-1, with TRBD2 as a possible D gene (5 bases). This CDR3 region has 16 residues. Per germline, CDR1 SNHLY and CDR2 FYNNEI. Between the trimmed V and J ends, which lost 4 bases and 0 bases, there was a span of 13 bases. In DNA, the CDR3 is TGTGCCAGCAGTGCTTTTATAGGGAGCTCCTACAATGAGCAGTTCTTC. Translating it yields CASSAFIGSSYNEQFF.

The chain joins TRBV15 to TRBJ1-4; D unresolved. The germline V gene encodes CDR1 LNHNV and CDR2 YYDKDF (reference sequence). The CDR3 consists of 14 residues. Trimming left V 1 base short and J 10 bases short, with 13 bases between. The CDR3 reads CATSRAGVRGKLFF. DNA for the CDR3: TGTGCCACCAGCAGAGCCGGGGTCCGAGGAAAACTGTTTTTT.

V and J are TRBV7-9 and TRBJ2-5; tentatively, D is TRBD1 or TRBD2 (5 bases each). The CDR3 spans 15 residues. V lost 4 bases and J 5 bases, leaving 17 bases between the germline ends. Per germline, CDR1 SEHNR and CDR2 FQNEAQ (reference sequence). CDR3 sequence (DNA): TGTGCCAGCAGCTCGGTCGGGACGGGGCTGGAGACCCAGTACTTC. Translated: CASSSVGTGLETQYF.

The chain has TRBV5-1 and TRBJ2-6; D possibly corresponds to TRBD1 (5 bases). Trimming left V 5 bases short and J 0 bases short, with 9 bases between. In germline, CDR1 is SGHRS, CDR2 YFSETQ. The CDR3 spans 15 residues. The CDR3 loop is CASRTEASGANVLTF. The CDR3 DNA follows: TGCGCCAGCAGGACAGAAGCCTCTGGGGCCAACGTCCTGACTTTC.